Detailed here is one T cell receptor (beta chain). The CDR3 is made up of 14 amino acids. Germline CDR1 LNHDA, CDR2 SQIVND (reference sequence). Trimming took off 3 bases at V and 5 bases at J, with 14 bases between the two ends. This sample is drawn from a study of blood T cell repertoires in COVID-19. Participants were aged roughly 18 to 90 years, lived in 25 or so US areas, and enrolled virtually. Participants' reported clinical history set cohort assignment. Symptom resolution, clearance, or two negative PCRs marked donors in Cohort 3 as recovered. Data came from immunoSEQ multiplex PCR; TCRdb stores just in-frame clones and leaves some out. The data contain around 400,000 clones, roughly four fifths of them singletons.

The sequenced material came from PBMCs or T cells enriched from blood (not recorded which). This clonotype was sampled from a woman aged 45 to 65 who had recovered from COVID-19. The chain recombines TRBV19 with TRBJ2-7; a possible D gene is TRBD2 (5 bases). The CDR3, as DNA: TGTGCCAGTAGTATGAGTGGAGGCGACCACGAGCAGTACTTC. It encodes CASSMSGGDHEQYF.